The 25 T cell receptor beta chains reported below all come from one sample, sequenced in a study of spatial heterogeneity in lung cancer. TCRdb independently ran MiXCR on the 5' RACE reads; one entry per CDR3 protein. The sample contains tens of thousands of distinct CDR3 sequences, less than 15% of which appear only once. Time point described: sample taken at primary tumor resection. Without sorting, whole RNA was sequenced from tumor, nontumor lung or frozen PBMC. The sample consisted of PBMCs, taken at surgery. The source is a male donor with early-stage non-small cell lung cancer.

In this sample, this clonotype turned up a few times. The chain recombines TRBV28 with TRBJ1-6; weak D call: TRBD1 (6 bases). Deletions cut 2 bases from V and 14 bases from J, with 10 bases between. This CDR3 spans 12 amino acids. Per the germline V gene, CDR1 is MDHEN and CDR2 is SYDVKM. The CDR3 nucleotides are TGTGCCAGCAGTTTAGTAGGGGGATCCCTCCACTTT. It codes for CASSLVGGSLHF.

The chain couples TRBV7-8 to TRBJ2-1; 10 nucleotides agree with TRBD2. Germline V CDR1 and CDR2: SGHVS, FQNEAQ. There are 17 residues in the CDR3. V was pared by 2 bases and J by 2 bases, with 6 bases of the junction left unmatched. The CDR3 sequence is CASSLPSGGFAYNEQFF. The DNA for the CDR3 is TGTGCCAGCAGCTTACCTAGCGGGGGATTTGCCTACAATGAGCAGTTCTTC.

V and J are TRBV15 and TRBJ2-3, with D unresolved. In germline, CDR1 is LNHNV, CDR2 YYDKDF (reference sequence). The length of the CDR3 is 13 residues. V lost 5 bases and J lost 4, with 10 bases in between. The CDR3 loop reads CATSRGSADTQYF. In nucleotides, the CDR3 is TGTGCCACCAGCCGTGGAAGCGCAGATACGCAGTATTTT.

This clonotype was seen more than once but under ten times. The J gene is TRBJ2-3, the V gene TRBV5-1; possibly TRBD2 for D (7 bases). Trimming took off 1 base at V and 6 bases at J, with 15 bases between the two ends. CDR3 size: 15 residues. Germline V CDR1 and CDR2: SGHRS, YFSETQ. CDR3 sequence: CASSLRGGGRDTQYF. CDR3 nucleotides: TGCGCCAGCAGCTTGCGTGGCGGGGGCCGGGATACGCAGTATTTT.

CDR3 region: CASSFRWRTTTNEKLFF. The CDR3, as DNA: TGTGCCAGCAGCTTTCGTTGGCGGACAACAACTAATGAAAAACTGTTTTTT. The chain employs TRBV11-2 and TRBJ1-4, with a tentative D call TRBD1 (5 bases). V shed 3 bases and J shed 0 bases, with 14 bases lying between them. The CDR3 length is 17 residues. Germline CDR1 reads SGHAT; CDR2 reads FQNNGV. The full variable domain, in which reference TRBV11-2 and TRBJ1-4 provide the parts outside the CDR3, is EAGVAQSPRYKIIEKRQSVAFWCNPISGHATLYWYQQILGQGPKLLIQFQNNGVVDDSQLPKDRFSAERLKGVDSTLKIQPAKLEDSAVYLCASSFRWRTTTNEKLFFGSGTQLSVL.

V usage is TRBV6-6 and J usage is TRBJ1-1; 7 nucleotides match TRBD1. This CDR3 region has 15 residues. The ends lost 4 bases at V and 4 bases at J; junction bases unmatched: 9. The germline CDR1 and CDR2 sequences are MNHNY and SVGAGI (reference sequence). CDR3 sequence (DNA): TGTGCCAGCAGTTCCAGACAGGGTGGGGGCACTGAAGCTTTCTTT. Translation: CASSSRQGGGTEAFF.

This clonotype was recorded a few times. This chain links TRBV12-3 or TRBV12-4 with TRBJ2-3; D not resolved. V was cut by 4 bases and J by 3 bases, with 14 bases left in between. The CDR3 runs to 15 residues. The CDR3 bases are TGTGCCAGCAGTTCCTGGGGTTCTGAAACAGATACGCAGTATTTT. It yields the protein CASSSWGSETDTQYF.

The CDR3 reads CASRKRGSDEQFF. The CDR3 region has the DNA TGTGCCAGCAGGAAAAGGGGCTCGGATGAGCAGTTCTTC. The rearrangement uses TRBV7-9 and TRBJ2-1; a weak D match, TRBD1 (5 bases). The V gene's germline CDR1 is SEHNR and CDR2 FQNEAQ (reference sequence). V gave up 6 bases and J gave up 8 bases, with 14 bases separating them. This CDR3 has 13 residues.

In its sample, this clonotype was seen a few times. The V gene is TRBV27, the J gene TRBJ2-7; D perhaps matches TRBD1 (5 bases). Per the germline V gene, CDR1 is MNHEY and CDR2 is SMNVEV (reference sequence). CDR3 length: 16 residues. V was trimmed by 0 bases and J by 2 bases, leaving 14 bases between them. CDR3 sequence reads: CASSLSSAGFPYEQYF. The CDR3, as DNA: TGTGCCAGCAGTTTATCGTCGGCAGGGTTTCCCTACGAGCAGTACTTC.

This clonotype was detected a few times. The chain employs TRBV18 and TRBJ2-7; TRBD2 matches at 7 bases. This CDR3 is 16 amino acids long. J lost 2 bases, V lost 4 bases, and 11 bases had no gene match. Per germline, CDR1 KGHSH and CDR2 LQKENI. The CDR3 nucleotides are TGTGCCAGCTCACTAGCGGGCGGTTATATCACCTACGAGCAGTACTTC. This encodes CASSLAGGYITYEQYF.

There are many counts of this clonotype. V usage is TRBV28 and J usage is TRBJ2-7; TRBD1 aligns across 8 bases. With 2 bases clipped from V and 4 bases from J, the junction kept 7 bases outside the gene matches. The CDR3 runs to 15 residues. The V gene's germline CDR1 is MDHEN and CDR2 SYDVKM. The CDR3 reads CASSLKVGQGYEQYF. In DNA form, the CDR3 reads TGTGCCAGCAGTTTAAAGGTTGGACAGGGTTACGAGCAGTACTTC.

The chain recombines TRBV12-3 or TRBV12-4 with TRBJ2-1; TRBD2 matches at 7 bases. V shed 3 bases, J shed 6 bases, and the junction held 11 bases outside the gene matches. The CDR3 runs to 16 residues. CDR3 protein: CASSLVGGSGANEQFF. For the CDR3, the DNA is TGTGCCAGCAGTTTGGTCGGCGGGAGCGGCGCCAATGAGCAGTTCTTC.

This clonotype was counted a few times. The chain carries TRBV5-1 and TRBJ2-5; 7 bases match TRBD1. The germline CDR1 and CDR2 sequences are SGHRS and YFSETQ. This CDR3 comprises 15 residues. V trimming: 0 bases; J trimming: 1 base; junction bases outside the gene matches: 3. CDR3 DNA: TGCGCCAGCAGCTTGGGAGGGGACAGCCAAGAGACCCAGTACTTC. Its protein product is CASSLGGDSQETQYF. Using reference TRBV5-1 and TRBJ2-5 for the parts outside the CDR3, the full variable domain is KAGVTQTPRYLIKTRGQQVTLSCSPISGHRSVSWYQQTPGQGLQFLFEYFSETQRNKGNFPGRFSGRQFSNSRSEMNVSTLELGDSALYLCASSLGGDSQETQYFGPGTRLLVL.

This clonotype has only a few counts. The rearrangement links TRBV6-2 or TRBV6-3 to TRBJ1-5, with D uncertain. CDR1 and CDR2 from the germline V gene are MNHEY and SVGEGT. The V and J ends lost 0 bases and 6 bases respectively, with 6 bases between them. CDR3 size: 13 residues. The CDR3 DNA reads as TGTGCCAGCAGTTACTCGGAGGCTCAGCCCCAGCATTTT. Its translation is CASSYSEAQPQHF.

This clonotype was recorded a few times. V usage is TRBV5-1 and J usage is TRBJ1-2; possible D gene TRBD1, 5 bases. V lost 3 bases and J lost 3, with 12 bases in between. The CDR3 spans 14 residues. The germline V gene encodes CDR1 SGHRS and CDR2 YFSETQ. This CDR3 is CASSWGDFDYGYTF. The CDR3 bases are TGCGCCAGCAGCTGGGGGGATTTCGACTATGGCTACACCTTC.

This clonotype showed up just a few times. The gene calls are TRBV7-9 and TRBJ2-5, with unresolved D. V was clipped by 2 bases and J by 1 base, with 8 bases between them. Germline V gives CDR1 SEHNR, CDR2 FQNEAQ (reference sequence). CDR3 length equals 14 residues. The CDR3 is CASSLMTVQETQYF. In DNA, the CDR3 is TGTGCCAGCAGCTTAATGACTGTCCAAGAGACCCAGTACTTC.

The rearrangement joins TRBV5-1 to TRBJ2-3, with TRBD1 matching over 9 bases. After removal of 1 base from V and 5 bases from J, the junction contained 11 bases not matched to a gene. The CDR3 is 17 amino acids. Germline CDR1 SGHRS, CDR2 YFSETQ. The CDR3: CASSLTGTGRYEDTQYF. Here the CDR3 DNA reads TGCGCCAGCAGCTTGACCGGGACAGGGCGTTATGAAGATACGCAGTATTTT.

This clonotype was picked up a small number of times. The chain joins TRBV6-2 or TRBV6-3 to TRBJ1-5, with TRBD1 matching over 7 bases. The germline V gene encodes CDR1 MNHEY and CDR2 SVGEGT. Trimming cost V 7 bases and J 8 bases; bases outside gene matches: 11. This CDR3 has 14 residues. The CDR3 sequence: CASTMGQPLEPQHF. CDR3 bases: TGTGCCAGCACCATGGGACAGCCGTTGGAGCCCCAGCATTTT.

The chain combines TRBV5-5 with TRBJ2-5; 15 positions match TRBD2. This CDR3 spans 18 amino acids. Germline V gene data show CDR1 as SGHKS and CDR2 as YYEKEE (reference sequence). Trimming at V came to 1 base and at J to 1 base, leaving 5 bases not matched to a gene. The CDR3 reads CASSLYKGLAGGQETQYF. CDR3 DNA sequence: TGTGCCAGCAGCTTGTACAAGGGACTAGCGGGGGGCCAAGAGACCCAGTACTTC. Full variable domain (remainder filled in from reference TRBV5-5 and TRBJ2-5): DAGVTQSPTHLIKTRGQQVTLRCSPISGHKSVSWYQQVLGQGPQFIFQYYEKEERGRGNFPDRFSARQFPNYSSELNVNALLLGDSALYLCASSLYKGLAGGQETQYFGPGTRLLVL.

This clonotype was seen more than once but under ten times. This chain connects TRBV12-3 or TRBV12-4 to TRBJ2-2; 7 bases match TRBD1. Trimming took 2 bases from V and 3 from J; bases not matched to a gene: 12. The CDR3 has 18 amino acids. CDR3 region: CASSLKYLQGPDTGELFF. DNA for the CDR3: TGTGCCAGCAGTTTAAAATACCTACAGGGGCCGGACACCGGGGAGCTGTTTTTT.

This clonotype was seen more than once but under ten times. V is TRBV18 and J is TRBJ1-5; D gene unclear. This CDR3 has 16 residues. The germline CDR1 and CDR2 sequences are KGHSH and LQKENI. V was pared by 2 bases and J by 0 bases, with 11 bases between. The CDR3 nucleotides are TGTGCCAGCTCACCATTTGAAAGGTCTAGCAATCAGCCCCAGCATTTT. It encodes CASSPFERSSNQPQHF.

V usage is TRBV11-2 and J usage is TRBJ2-5; D might be TRBD1 (6 bases). The germline V gene encodes CDR1 SGHAT and CDR2 FQNNGV. The CDR3 has 14 residues. Trimming took 3 bases from V and 1 from J, leaving 9 bases between them. The CDR3 nucleotides are TGTGCCAGCAGCTTCAGGGGTATCCAAGAGACCCAGTACTTC. Translation gives CASSFRGIQETQYF.

V gene TRBV2 combines with J gene TRBJ1-1, with 7 bases fitting TRBD1. In germline, CDR1 is SNHLY, CDR2 FYNNEI. This CDR3 is 16 amino acids long. The V and J ends lost 7 bases and 3 bases, in that order; junction bases with no gene match: 14. The CDR3 nucleotides are TGTGCCAGCACCAAAAGGACAGGAGGATCGGACACTGAAGCTTTCTTT. Its protein is CASTKRTGGSDTEAFF.

This clonotype was seen a handful of times. CDR3 loop: CATSDGGDDEQFF. CDR3 coding DNA: TGTGCCACCAGTGATGGGGGGGACGATGAGCAGTTCTTC. The rearrangement joins TRBV24-1 to TRBJ2-1; 7 nucleotides agree with TRBD2. This CDR3 has 13 residues. V trimming: 3 bases; J trimming: 8 bases; junction bases outside the gene matches: 3. Per germline, CDR1 KGHDR and CDR2 SFDVKD.

V gene TRBV7-9 combines with J gene TRBJ2-7; weak D call: TRBD1 (5 bases). V lost 0 bases and J lost 5, with 8 bases in between. This CDR3 has 13 residues. Looked up from germline, CDR1 is SEHNR and CDR2 is FQNEAQ (reference sequence). DNA for the CDR3: TGTGCCAGCAGCTTAGCGCCAGGGAACGAGCAGTACTTC. Encoded protein: CASSLAPGNEQYF.